This T cell receptor (beta chain) came from a study of CD8 T cells in Susac syndrome. Notes on this clonotype: What it binds is not known.

CDR3 size: 15 residues. Germline-derived CDR1 and CDR2 are MNHEY and SVGEGT. V lost 8 bases and J 6 bases, leaving 19 bases between the germline ends. Study-wide results and limits: In its TCR sequencing and HLA analysis, the study acknowledged that the number of individuals was relatively small.

TCR beta sequences were obtained from blood CD8+ and CD4+ T cells. As judged by recently defined diagnostic criteria, patients with Susac syndrome had definite or probable disease. Reverse transcription of roughly 0.5 to 1 ug RNA used random hexamers. The CDR3 of TCR beta was amplified by immunoSEQ multiplex PCR across 54 Vbeta and 13 Jbeta. TCRdb re-analysed the immunoSEQ multiplex PCR reads in MiXCR, keeping a single row per CDR3 protein. The sample shows under 80,000 distinct CDR3 sequences, 93% of them seen only once. The sequence came from a human donor with Susac syndrome. Sequenced: CD4+ T cells from PBMCs. V usage is TRBV6-2 or TRBV6-3 and J usage is TRBJ2-2; D is undetermined. The CDR3 region is CASGPRQYFPGELFF. DNA for the CDR3: TGTGCCAGCGGCCCACGGCAGTACTTTCCCGGGGAGCTGTTTTTT.